The 26 T cell receptor beta chains in this list originate from one sample, sequenced in a study of graft-versus-host responses after intestinal transplantation. For these receptors, no antigen is known. Clones were read by immunoSEQ multiplex PCR, and TCRdb kept only the in-frame ones, dropping some. The table has some 90,000 clones, approximately 90% seen once. The sequencing used unstimulated CD8+ T cells sorted from spleen or lymph node cells, collected before transplant. These TCRs come from a human donor who was the organ donor for an intestinal transplant.

Details on this clone: A read error may produce the germline difference seen at one junction end. This CDR3 is CASSQGLAGVESQYF. DNA of the CDR3: TGCGCCAGCAGCCAGGGACTAGCGGGAGTAGAGTCCCAGTACTTC. This chain uses TRBV4-1 with TRBJ2-5; the match to TRBD2 covers 14 bases. CDR3 length: 15 amino acids. Germline V CDR1 and CDR2: MGHRA, YSYEKL.

The rearrangement links TRBV30 to TRBJ1-1; a possible D gene is TRBD1 (5 bases). Germline V lookup: CDR1 GTSNPN, CDR2 SVGIG (reference sequence). CDR3 length: 11 residues. Trimming took off 7 bases at V and 5 bases at J, with 11 bases between the two ends. DNA of the CDR3: TGTGCCTCTGTGGGGGGGACTGAAGCTTTCTTT. Its protein is CASVGGTEAFF.

The rearrangement links TRBV11-2 to TRBJ2-6; a weak D match, TRBD2 (6 bases). The length of the CDR3 is 17 residues. CDR1 and CDR2 from the germline V gene are SGHAT and FQNNGV. The V and J ends lost 5 bases and 1 base respectively, with 15 bases between them. The CDR3 bases are TGTGCCAGCAGCGAACGGGCGGGGTGGTCTGGGGCCAACGTCCTGACTTTC. It yields the protein CASSERAGWSGANVLTF. The full variable domain, in which reference TRBV11-2 and TRBJ2-6 provide the parts outside the CDR3, is EAGVAQSPRYKIIEKRQSVAFWCNPISGHATLYWYQQILGQGPKLLIQFQNNGVVDDSQLPKDRFSAERLKGVDSTLKIQPAKLEDSAVYLCASSERAGWSGANVLTFGAGSRLTVL.

J is TRBJ1-1 and V is TRBV19; no definite D call. V was pared by 5 bases and J by 1 base, with 11 bases between. The CDR3 is 14 amino acids. Germline assignment: CDR1 LNHDA and CDR2 SQIVND (reference sequence). The CDR3 region has the DNA TGTGCCAGTAGTCCGGGAGGAGGGAACACTGAAGCTTTCTTT. Translation gives CASSPGGGNTEAFF.

V gene TRBV9 combines with J gene TRBJ2-3, with D perhaps matching TRBD2 (7 bases). The germline V and J ends were trimmed by 4 bases and 0 bases, with 15 bases remaining between them. The CDR3 runs to 16 residues. Germline V gives CDR1 SGDLS, CDR2 YYNGEE. The CDR3 DNA reads as TGTGCCAGCAGCCCCGAGGGGGGGTTAAGCACAGATACGCAGTATTTT. Translation gives CASSPEGGLSTDTQYF.

This chain uses TRBV7-9 with TRBJ1-2; 9 nucleotides match TRBD1. V was pared by 1 base and J by 8 bases, with 5 bases of the junction left unmatched. This CDR3 has 14 residues. Germline V gene lookup returns CDR1 SEHNR and CDR2 FQNEAQ (reference sequence). CDR3 protein: CASSLEGQGDGYTF. In DNA form, the CDR3 reads TGTGCCAGCAGCTTAGAGGGACAGGGAGACGGCTACACCTTC.

This chain joins TRBV19 and TRBJ2-1; 8 bases agree with TRBD2. The CDR3 totals 13 residues. V was clipped by 4 bases and J by 9 bases; unmatched bases: 5. CDR1 is LNHDA, CDR2 SQIVND, per germline (reference sequence). CDR3 sequence (DNA): TGTGCCAGTAGTAGCGGGGGGTACGCTGAGCAGTTCTTC. Amino acid sequence: CASSSGGYAEQFF. Complete variable domain (other parts from reference TRBV19 and TRBJ2-1): DGGITQSPKYLFRKEGQNVTLSCEQNLNHDAMYWYRQDPGQGLRLIYYSQIVNDFQKGDIAEGYSVSREKKESFPLTVTSAQKNPTAFYLCASSSGGYAEQFFGPGTRLTVL.

The V and J genes are TRBV27 and TRBJ2-5; 8 bases fit TRBD1. The J call may be mistaken, given a closer DNA end match to TRBJ2-7. The CDR3 contains 15 residues. Germline V gives CDR1 MNHEY, CDR2 SMNVEV (reference sequence). This chain's CDR3 is CASSWGRGLSYEQYF. The CDR3 coding sequence is TGTGCCAGCAGTTGGGGCAGGGGGCTTTCCTACGAGCAGTACTTC.

The chain joins TRBV9 to TRBJ1-2; weak D call: TRBD1 (5 bases). Trimming took 3 bases from V and 6 from J, leaving 15 bases between them. This CDR3 comprises 14 residues. Germline V gives CDR1 SGDLS, CDR2 YYNGEE. CDR3 nucleotides: TGTGCCAGCAGCGCGTCCGGGGGGTACCATGGCTACACCTTC. Amino acids: CASSASGGYHGYTF.

J is TRBJ1-6 and V is TRBV27; tentative D call: TRBD1 (5 bases). Germline-derived CDR1 and CDR2 are MNHEY and SMNVEV (reference sequence). Trimming cost V 0 bases and J 7 bases, with 7 bases left between them. The CDR3 covers 14 residues. The CDR3: CASSLSAGNSPLHF. The CDR3 DNA reads TGTGCCAGCAGTTTATCGGCAGGGAATTCACCCCTCCACTTT.

The V gene is TRBV6-6, the J gene TRBJ1-2; the match to TRBD1 covers 7 bases. Trimming cost V 0 bases and J 8 bases; bases outside gene matches: 12. Germline values: CDR1 MNHNY, CDR2 SVGAGI (reference sequence). The CDR3 has 16 residues. CDR3 amino acids: CASSYSTRTGAMGYTF. The CDR3 DNA follows: TGTGCCAGCAGTTACTCGACTAGGACAGGCGCAATGGGCTACACCTTC.

The chain carries TRBV4-3 and TRBJ2-1, with 13 bases that match TRBD2. The V gene end was trimmed by 1 base and the J gene end by 6 bases; junction bases not matched to a gene: 3. Germline loops: CDR1 LGHNA, CDR2 YSLEER. The CDR3 is made up of 16 amino acids. DNA of the CDR3: TGCGCCAGCAGCCAAGTGACTAGCGGGGGGTTCAATGAGCAGTTCTTC. Amino acid sequence: CASSQVTSGGFNEQFF.

The genes are TRBV25-1 and TRBJ1-6; tentatively, D is TRBD1 (5 bases). Germline V gene lookup returns CDR1 MGHDK and CDR2 SYGVNS. Trimming pared 2 bases from V and 11 bases from J, leaving 16 bases between. The CDR3 totals 15 residues. The CDR3 DNA reads as TGTGCCAGCAGTGAAACCGGCAGGGAAATGGCACCCCTCCACTTT. Translating it yields CASSETGREMAPLHF.

V usage is TRBV13 and J usage is TRBJ2-3, with 9 bases fitting TRBD1. V was clipped by 4 bases and J by 3 bases; unmatched bases: 8. This CDR3 comprises 16 residues. Germline CDR1 PRHDT, CDR2 FYEKMQ (reference sequence). CDR3 loop: CASSSPGQGRTDTQYF. The CDR3 nucleotides are TGTGCCAGCAGCTCACCGGGACAGGGTAGAACAGATACGCAGTATTTT. The full variable domain, rest sourced from reference TRBV13 and TRBJ2-3, is AAGVIQSPRHLIKEKRETATLKCYPIPRHDTVYWYQQGPGQDPQFLISFYEKMQSDKGSIPDRFSAQQFSDYHSELNMSSLELGDSALYFCASSSPGQGRTDTQYFGPGTRLTVL.

The chain recombines TRBV28 with TRBJ1-4; TRBD1 matches 8 bases. J lost 7 bases, V lost 5 bases, and 6 bases had no gene match. In germline, CDR1 is MDHEN, CDR2 SYDVKM. This CDR3 contains 14 residues. CDR3 in amino acids: CASSRGQVFEKLFF. The CDR3 DNA follows: TGTGCCAGCAGTCGGGGACAGGTTTTTGAAAAACTGTTTTTT.

The rearrangement joins TRBV11-3 to TRBJ2-3; D gene unclear. CDR3 length: 17 residues. From germline, CDR1 is SGHNT and CDR2 YENEEA. V shed 1 base and J shed 0 bases, with 14 bases lying between them. The CDR3 here is CASSLARWAESTDTQYF. The CDR3 DNA sequence: TGTGCCAGCAGCTTAGCCCGGTGGGCAGAGAGCACAGATACGCAGTATTTT.

The rearrangement links TRBV19 to TRBJ1-2; no definite D call. This CDR3 spans 16 amino acids. Germline CDR1 and CDR2: LNHDA and SQIVND (reference sequence). The ends were cut back, 1 base at V and 1 base at J, with 13 bases in the middle. The CDR3 nucleotides read TGTGCCAGTAGTATAGGAATTTTGGCGGATAACTATGGCTACACCTTC. Protein product: CASSIGILADNYGYTF.

This chain connects TRBV28 to TRBJ1-4, with D hard to call. Trimming stripped 2 bases from V and 0 bases from J, with 16 bases between. Germline V gives CDR1 MDHEN, CDR2 SYDVKM. The CDR3 covers 18 residues. The CDR3 DNA reads TGTGCCAGCAGTTTAACTTTCTTTGCCTTCCCAACTAATGAAAAACTGTTTTTT. Amino acid sequence: CASSLTFFAFPTNEKLFF.

The chain uses TRBV9 and TRBJ2-7; 8 bases agree with TRBD1. The CDR3 runs to 15 residues. The germline gives CDR1 SGDLS, CDR2 YYNGEE. The V and J ends lost 2 bases and 3 bases, in that order; junction bases with no gene match: 7. CDR3 amino acids: CASSVGTGGVYEQYF. Here the CDR3 DNA reads TGTGCCAGCAGCGTCGGGACAGGCGGGGTCTACGAGCAGTACTTC.

This chain links TRBV4-1 with TRBJ2-1; 8 bases fit TRBD2. The V gene's germline CDR1 is MGHRA and CDR2 YSYEKL. The J segment lost 9 bases and the V segment lost 3 bases, leaving 4 bases of the junction unmatched. This CDR3 has 13 amino acids. In DNA, the CDR3 is TGCGCCAGCAGCCACGGGGGGGCCCTTGAGCAGTTCTTC. The encoded protein is CASSHGGALEQFF.

V gene TRBV9 combines with J gene TRBJ2-7; 7 bases line up with TRBD1. Germline CDR1 reads SGDLS; CDR2 reads YYNGEE. Losses at the gene ends were 0 bases for V and 0 bases for J; bases not matched to a gene: 3. This CDR3 has 15 amino acids. CDR3 sequence (DNA): TGTGCCAGCAGCGTAGGGGGACAGTACTCCTACGAGCAGTACTTC. It codes for CASSVGGQYSYEQYF.

V usage is TRBV29-1 and J usage is TRBJ2-5; weak D call: TRBD1 (5 bases). The germline CDR1 and CDR2 sequences are SQVTM and ANQGSEA. The CDR3 has 13 amino acids. Trimming stripped 4 bases from V and 1 base from J, with 10 bases between. The CDR3 spells CSVGGVSQETQYF. The CDR3 bases are TGCAGCGTTGGGGGCGTCAGCCAAGAGACCCAGTACTTC.

This rearrangement joins TRBV7-9 to TRBJ2-7; the match to TRBD2 covers 11 bases. The CDR3 loop spans 15 amino acids. V lost 4 bases, J lost 0 bases, and 2 bases stayed unmatched. CDR1 is SEHNR, CDR2 FQNEAQ, per germline (reference sequence). The CDR3 loop reads CASSYTSGGSYEQYF. The CDR3 bases are TGTGCCAGCAGCTACACTAGCGGGGGCTCCTACGAGCAGTACTTC.

The chain combines TRBV9 with TRBJ2-3, with 8 bases lining up with TRBD2. The CDR3 sequence is 16 residues long. CDR1 is SGDLS and CDR2 is YYNGEE in the germline V gene. V lost 2 bases, J lost 2 bases, and 7 bases stayed unmatched. CDR3 DNA: TGTGCCAGCAGCGTGGAGCCGGGACTAGTCACAGATACGCAGTATTTT. Translating gives CASSVEPGLVTDTQYF.

The chain is built from TRBV2 and TRBJ2-1, with TRBD1 matching 8 bases. Germline-derived CDR1 and CDR2 are SNHLY and FYNNEI. Trimming at V came to 6 bases and at J to 15 bases, leaving 19 bases not matched to a gene. The CDR3 runs 15 residues. The CDR3 coding sequence is TGTGCCAGCAGCGCGTCGGGGACAGGCTATCCGAAGCCGTTCTTC. Amino acids: CASSASGTGYPKPFF.

In this sample, this clone turned up once. The chain uses TRBV29-1 and TRBJ2-7; TRBD1 aligns across 8 bases. With 1 base clipped from V and 6 bases from J, the junction kept 2 bases outside the gene matches. Looked up from germline, CDR1 is SQVTM and CDR2 is ANQGSEA. The CDR3 sequence is 12 residues long. The DNA for the CDR3 is TGCAGCGTTGAAGTCAGGGGGCGCGAGCAGTACTTC. Protein sequence: CSVEVRGREQYF.